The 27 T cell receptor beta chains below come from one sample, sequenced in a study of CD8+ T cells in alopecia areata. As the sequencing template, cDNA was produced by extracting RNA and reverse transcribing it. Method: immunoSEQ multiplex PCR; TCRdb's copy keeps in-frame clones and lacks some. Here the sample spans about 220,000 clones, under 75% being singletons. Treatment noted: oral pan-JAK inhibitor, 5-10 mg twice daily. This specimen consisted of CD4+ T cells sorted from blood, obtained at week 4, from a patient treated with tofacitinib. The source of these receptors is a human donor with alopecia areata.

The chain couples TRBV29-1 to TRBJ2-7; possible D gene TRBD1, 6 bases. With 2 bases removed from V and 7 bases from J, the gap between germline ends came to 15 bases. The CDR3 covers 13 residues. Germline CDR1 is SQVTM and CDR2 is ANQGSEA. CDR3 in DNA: TGCAGCGTTGAATGGGACAACAGGGTGGAGCAGTACTTC. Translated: CSVEWDNRVEQYF.

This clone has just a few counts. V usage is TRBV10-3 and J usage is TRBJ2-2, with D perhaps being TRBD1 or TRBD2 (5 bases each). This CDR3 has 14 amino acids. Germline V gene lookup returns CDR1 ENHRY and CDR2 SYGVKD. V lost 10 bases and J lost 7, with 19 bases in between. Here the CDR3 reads CATNFRGDDGELFF. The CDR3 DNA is TGTGCCACCAATTTTCGAGGGGACGACGGGGAGCTGTTTTTT.

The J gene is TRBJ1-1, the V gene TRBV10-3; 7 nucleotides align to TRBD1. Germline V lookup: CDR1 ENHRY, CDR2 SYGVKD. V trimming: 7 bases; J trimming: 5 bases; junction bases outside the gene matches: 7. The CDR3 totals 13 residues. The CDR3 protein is CAIKPTGETEAFF. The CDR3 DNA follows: TGTGCCATCAAACCCACAGGGGAAACTGAAGCTTTCTTT.

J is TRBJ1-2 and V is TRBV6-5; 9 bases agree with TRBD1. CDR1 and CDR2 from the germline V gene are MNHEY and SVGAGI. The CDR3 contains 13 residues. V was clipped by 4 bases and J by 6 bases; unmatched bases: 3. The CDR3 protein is CASSFRTGDGYTF. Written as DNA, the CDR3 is TGTGCCAGCAGTTTCCGGACAGGGGATGGCTACACCTTC.

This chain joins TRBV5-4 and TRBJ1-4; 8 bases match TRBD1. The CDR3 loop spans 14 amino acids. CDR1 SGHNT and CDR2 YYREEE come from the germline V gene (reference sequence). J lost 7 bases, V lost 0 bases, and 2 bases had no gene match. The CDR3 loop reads CASSLDRGIEKLFF. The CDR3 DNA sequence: TGTGCCAGCAGCTTGGACAGGGGGATTGAAAAACTGTTTTTT.

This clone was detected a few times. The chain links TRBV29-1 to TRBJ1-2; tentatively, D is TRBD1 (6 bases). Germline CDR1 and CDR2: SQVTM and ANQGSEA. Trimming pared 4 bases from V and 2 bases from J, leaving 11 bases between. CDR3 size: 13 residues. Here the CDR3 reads CSVGGQTNYGYTF. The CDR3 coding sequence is TGCAGCGTTGGGGGACAAACGAACTATGGCTACACCTTC.

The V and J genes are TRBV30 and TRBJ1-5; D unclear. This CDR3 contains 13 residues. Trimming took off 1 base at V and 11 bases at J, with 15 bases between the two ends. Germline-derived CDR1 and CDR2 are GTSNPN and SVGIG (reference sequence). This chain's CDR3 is CAWSAGPEGTQHF. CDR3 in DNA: TGTGCCTGGAGTGCGGGTCCAGAAGGGACCCAGCATTTT.

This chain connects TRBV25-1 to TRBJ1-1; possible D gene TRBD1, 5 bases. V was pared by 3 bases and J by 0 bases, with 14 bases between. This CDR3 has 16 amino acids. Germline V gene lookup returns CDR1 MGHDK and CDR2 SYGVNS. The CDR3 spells CASSERDSLMNTEAFF. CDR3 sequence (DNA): TGTGCCAGCAGTGAGCGCGACAGCCTAATGAACACTGAAGCTTTCTTT. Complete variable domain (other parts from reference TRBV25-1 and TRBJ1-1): EADIYQTPRYLVIGTGKKITLECSQTMGHDKMYWYQQDPGMELHLIHYSYGVNSTEKGDLSSESTVSRIRTEHFPLTLESARPSHTSQYLCASSERDSLMNTEAFFGQGTRLTVV.

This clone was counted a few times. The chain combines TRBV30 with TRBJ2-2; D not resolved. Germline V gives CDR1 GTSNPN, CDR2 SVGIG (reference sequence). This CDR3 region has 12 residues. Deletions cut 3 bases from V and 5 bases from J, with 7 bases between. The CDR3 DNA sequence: TGTGCCTGGAGGTCCGCTACCGGGGAGCTGTTTTTT. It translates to CAWRSATGELFF. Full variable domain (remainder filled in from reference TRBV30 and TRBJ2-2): SQTIHQWPATLVQPVGSPLSLECTVEGTSNPNLYWYRQAAGRGLQLLFYSVGIGQISSEVPQNLSASRPQDRQFILSSKKLLLSDSGFYLCAWRSATGELFFGEGSRLTVL.

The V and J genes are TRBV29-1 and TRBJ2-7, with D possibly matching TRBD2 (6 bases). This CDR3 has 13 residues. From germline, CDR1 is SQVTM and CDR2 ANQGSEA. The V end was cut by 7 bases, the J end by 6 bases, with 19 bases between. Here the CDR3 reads CSAGVGTAGEQYF. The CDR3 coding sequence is TGCAGCGCGGGGGTAGGAACGGCTGGCGAGCAGTACTTC.

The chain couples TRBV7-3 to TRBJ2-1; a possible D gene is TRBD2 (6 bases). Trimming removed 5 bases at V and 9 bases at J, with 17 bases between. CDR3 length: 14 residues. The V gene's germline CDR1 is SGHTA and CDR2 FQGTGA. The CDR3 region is CASSTRGSPAEQFF. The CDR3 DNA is TGTGCCAGCAGCACACGGGGGTCCCCGGCTGAGCAGTTCTTC.

Here the CDR3 DNA reads TGCGCCAGCAGCCAACCAGGGTCATCTCCGAAGACCAATGAGCAGTTCTTC. Translated, it gives CASSQPGSSPKTNEQFF. The chain has TRBV4-1 and TRBJ2-1; possible D gene TRBD1, 5 bases. The CDR3 contains 17 residues. The V and J ends lost 2 bases and 6 bases respectively, with 20 bases between them. Germline CDR1 is MGHRA and CDR2 is YSYEKL.

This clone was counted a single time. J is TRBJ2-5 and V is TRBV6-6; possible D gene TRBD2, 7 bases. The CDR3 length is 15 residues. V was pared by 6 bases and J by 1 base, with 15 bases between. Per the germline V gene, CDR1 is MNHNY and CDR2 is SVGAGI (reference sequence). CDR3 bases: TGTGCCAGCAGGCTCCAAGGGGGGGGCCAAGAGACCCAGTACTTC. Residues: CASRLQGGGQETQYF.

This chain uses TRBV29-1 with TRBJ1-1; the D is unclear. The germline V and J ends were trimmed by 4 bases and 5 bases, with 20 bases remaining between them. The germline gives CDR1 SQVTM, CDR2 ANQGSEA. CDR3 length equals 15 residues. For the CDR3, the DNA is TGCAGCGTTGTCTCGTCAGGACTTTCGGGTACTGAAGCTTTCTTT. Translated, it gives CSVVSSGLSGTEAFF.

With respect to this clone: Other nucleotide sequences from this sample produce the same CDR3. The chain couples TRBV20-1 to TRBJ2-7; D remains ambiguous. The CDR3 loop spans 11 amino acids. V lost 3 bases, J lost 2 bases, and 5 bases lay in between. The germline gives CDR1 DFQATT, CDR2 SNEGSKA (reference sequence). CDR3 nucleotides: TGCAGTGCTAGGGGCGCCTACGAGCAGTACTTC. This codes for CSARGAYEQYF.

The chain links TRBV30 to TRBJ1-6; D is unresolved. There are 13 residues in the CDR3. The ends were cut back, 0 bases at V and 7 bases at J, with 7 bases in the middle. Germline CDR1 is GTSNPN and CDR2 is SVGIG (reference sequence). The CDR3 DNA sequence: TGTGCCTGGAGTGTTTTTCTAAATTCACCCCTCCACTTT. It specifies CAWSVFLNSPLHF.

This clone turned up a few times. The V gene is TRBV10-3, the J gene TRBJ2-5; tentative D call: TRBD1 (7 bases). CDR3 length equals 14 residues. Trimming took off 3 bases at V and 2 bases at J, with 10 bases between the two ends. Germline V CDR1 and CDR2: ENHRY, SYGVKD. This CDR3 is CAISDRGVQETQYF. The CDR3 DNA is TGTGCCATCAGTGACAGGGGGGTACAAGAGACCCAGTACTTC.

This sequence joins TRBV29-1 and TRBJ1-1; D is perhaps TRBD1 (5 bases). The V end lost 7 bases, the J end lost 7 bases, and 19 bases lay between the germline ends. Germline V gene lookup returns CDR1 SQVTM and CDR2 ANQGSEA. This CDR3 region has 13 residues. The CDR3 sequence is CSAMTGGAGEAFF. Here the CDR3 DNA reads TGCAGCGCTATGACTGGCGGGGCGGGTGAAGCTTTCTTT.

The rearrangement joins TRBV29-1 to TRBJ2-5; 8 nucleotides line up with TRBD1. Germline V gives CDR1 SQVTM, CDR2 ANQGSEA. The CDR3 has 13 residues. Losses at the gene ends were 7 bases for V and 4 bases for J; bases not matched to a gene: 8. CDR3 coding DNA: TGCAGCGCCCGGGGACAGGAGAGAGAGACCCAGTACTTC. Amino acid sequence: CSARGQERETQYF.

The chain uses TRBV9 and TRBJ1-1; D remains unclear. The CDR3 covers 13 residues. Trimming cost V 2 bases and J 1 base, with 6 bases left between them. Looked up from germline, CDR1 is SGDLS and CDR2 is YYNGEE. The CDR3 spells CASSVGRNTEAFF. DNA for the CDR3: TGTGCCAGCAGCGTTGGACGGAACACTGAAGCTTTCTTT.

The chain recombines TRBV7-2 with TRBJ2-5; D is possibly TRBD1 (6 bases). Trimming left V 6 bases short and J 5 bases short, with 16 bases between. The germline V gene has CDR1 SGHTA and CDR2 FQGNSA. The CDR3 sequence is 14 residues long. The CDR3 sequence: CASSSYRDEETQYF. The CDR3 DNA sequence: TGTGCCAGCAGTTCTTACAGGGATGAGGAGACCCAGTACTTC. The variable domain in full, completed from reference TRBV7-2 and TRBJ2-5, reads GAGVSQSPSNKVTEKGKDVELRCDPISGHTALYWYRQSLGQGLEFLIYFQGNSAPDKSGLPSDRFSAERTGGSVSTLTIQRTQQEDSAVYLCASSSYRDEETQYFGPGTRLLVL.

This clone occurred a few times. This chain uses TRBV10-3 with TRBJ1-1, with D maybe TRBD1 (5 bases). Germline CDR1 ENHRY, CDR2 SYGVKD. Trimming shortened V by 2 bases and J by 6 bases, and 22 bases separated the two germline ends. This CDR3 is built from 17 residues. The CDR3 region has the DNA TGTGCCATCAGTGAGACCCTGCCGGGGACCAGGAGCGCTGAAGCTTTCTTT. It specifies CAISETLPGTRSAEAFF.

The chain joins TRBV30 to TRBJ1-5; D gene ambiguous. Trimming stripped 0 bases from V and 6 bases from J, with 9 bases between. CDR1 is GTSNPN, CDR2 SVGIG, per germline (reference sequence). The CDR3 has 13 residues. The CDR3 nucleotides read TGTGCCTGGAGTGTACAAGGGAGTCAGCCCCAGCATTTT. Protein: CAWSVQGSQPQHF.

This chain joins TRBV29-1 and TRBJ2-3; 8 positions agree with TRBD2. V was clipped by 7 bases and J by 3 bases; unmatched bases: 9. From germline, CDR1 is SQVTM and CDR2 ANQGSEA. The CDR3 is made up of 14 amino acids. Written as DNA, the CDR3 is TGCAGCGCCAGTAGCGGGGTAAGGACAGATACGCAGTATTTT. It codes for CSASSGVRTDTQYF.

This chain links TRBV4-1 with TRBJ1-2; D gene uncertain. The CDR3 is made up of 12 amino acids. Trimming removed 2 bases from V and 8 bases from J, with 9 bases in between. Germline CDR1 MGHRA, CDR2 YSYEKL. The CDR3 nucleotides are TGCGCCAGCAGCCAATTTTACGGCGGCTACACCTTC. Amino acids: CASSQFYGGYTF.

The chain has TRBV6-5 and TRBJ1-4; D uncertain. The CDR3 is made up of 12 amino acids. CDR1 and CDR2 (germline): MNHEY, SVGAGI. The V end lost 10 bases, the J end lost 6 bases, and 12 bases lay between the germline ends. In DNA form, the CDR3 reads TGTGCCACCGGGGTGGAGGATGAAAAACTGTTTTTT. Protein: CATGVEDEKLFF.

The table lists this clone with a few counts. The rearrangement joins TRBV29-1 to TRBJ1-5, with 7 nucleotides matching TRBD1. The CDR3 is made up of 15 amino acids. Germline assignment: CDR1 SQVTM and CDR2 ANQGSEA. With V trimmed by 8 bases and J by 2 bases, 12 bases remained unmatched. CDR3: CSPERGGDGNQPQHF. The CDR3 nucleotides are TGCAGCCCAGAAAGAGGGGGCGACGGCAATCAGCCCCAGCATTTT.